Following are 28 T cell receptor beta chains from one sample sequenced in a study of blood T cells in healthy people across ages. Combining a sample-barcoded 5' primer with a J-beta primer mix, a second PCR ran for about 7 to 11 cycles. TCRdb reanalysed the 5' RACE reads using MiXCR and keeps one entry per CDR3 protein. The table lists approximately 1,700,000 distinct CDR3 sequences, around 42% of them singletons. The sample taken for sequencing was blood. These receptors originate from a human donor in good health.

This clonotype appeared a few times. The chain combines TRBV10-3 with TRBJ2-1; D is perhaps TRBD1 (5 bases). The CDR3 has 14 amino acids. Trimming shortened V by 10 bases and J by 0 bases, and 13 bases separated the two germline ends. Germline-derived CDR1 and CDR2 are ENHRY and SYGVKD. The CDR3 protein is CATSDKSSYNEQFF. The CDR3 nucleotides read TGTGCCACCTCGGACAAGAGCTCCTACAATGAGCAGTTCTTC.

The CDR3 is CASKSGQIEKLFF. CDR3 sequence (DNA): TGTGCCAGCAAATCGGGACAGATCGAAAAACTGTTTTTT. J is TRBJ1-4 and V is TRBV12-3 or TRBV12-4, with 7 bases identical to TRBD1. CDR3 length equals 13 residues. The J segment lost 8 bases and the V segment lost 7 bases, leaving 7 bases of the junction unmatched.

The genes are TRBV20-1 and TRBJ1-2, with 7 nucleotides matching TRBD1. V lost 1 base to trimming and J lost 2 bases; unmatched junction nucleotides: 10. The CDR3 runs 16 residues. Germline V lookup: CDR1 DFQATT, CDR2 SNEGSKA (reference sequence). The CDR3 DNA is TGCAGTGCTAGAGCGTGGACAGGACAGTACAACTATGGCTACACCTTC. Translated: CSARAWTGQYNYGYTF.

This clonotype turned up a few times. The V gene is TRBV3-1, the J gene TRBJ1-6; 12 bases match TRBD1. CDR1 is LGHDT, CDR2 YNNKEL, per germline (reference sequence). V trimming: 0 bases; J trimming: 10 bases; junction bases outside the gene matches: 7. This CDR3 has 17 amino acids. CDR3 sequence: CASSQDGGQGAESPLHF. DNA for the CDR3: TGTGCCAGCAGCCAAGATGGGGGACAGGGGGCGGAATCACCCCTCCACTTT.

This chain connects TRBV7-2 to TRBJ2-7; 9 bases map to TRBD2. The CDR3 covers 15 residues. With V trimmed by 9 bases and J by 0 bases, 9 bases remained unmatched. CDR1 SGHTA and CDR2 FQGNSA come from the germline V gene. CDR3 DNA sequence: TGTGCCAGTAACCCAAGCGGGGGGCCCTCCTACGAGCAGTACTTC. The encoded protein is CASNPSGGPSYEQYF.

A remark on this clonotype: Compared with germline, one end of the junction differs, possibly owing to a read error. V and J are TRBV4-3 and TRBJ2-1; 9 nucleotides agree with TRBD2. The CDR3 consists of 16 residues. Germline CDR1 LGHNA, CDR2 YSLEER. Written as DNA, the CDR3 is TGCGCCAGCAGCCAAGAAAGCGGGGGGACTTACAATGAGCGGTTCTTC. Translating it yields CASSQESGGTYNERFF.

The rearrangement uses TRBV7-9 and TRBJ1-1, with unresolved D. Germline lookup yields CDR1 SEHNR and CDR2 FQNEAQ (reference sequence). The ends were cut back, 2 bases at V and 7 bases at J, with 17 bases in the middle. The CDR3 contains 15 residues. The CDR3 here is CASSLISPQTVEAFF. The DNA of the CDR3 is TGTGCCAGCAGCTTAATCTCCCCCCAGACCGTTGAAGCTTTCTTT.

The CDR3 spells CSARGWDTGTSTDTQYF. The CDR3 DNA is TGCAGTGCTAGAGGGTGGGACACCGGAACGAGCACAGATACGCAGTATTTT. The chain joins TRBV20-1 to TRBJ2-3; a weak D match, TRBD1 (6 bases). Trimming removed 1 base from V and 0 bases from J, with 17 bases in between. Germline CDR1 is DFQATT and CDR2 is SNEGSKA (reference sequence). The CDR3 runs 17 residues.

As to this clonotype: A junction boundary mismatches the germline segment, possibly from a read error. The chain is built from TRBV28 and TRBJ1-5, with D maybe TRBD1 (5 bases). Per the germline V gene, CDR1 is MDHEN and CDR2 is SYDVKM. CDR3 length: 16 amino acids. CDR3 sequence: CTSRDRHRYSNQPQHF. In nucleotides, the CDR3 is TGCACCAGCAGGGATCGACACAGGTATAGCAATCAGCCCCAGCATTTT.

This clonotype was found a few times. The rearrangement joins TRBV20-1 to TRBJ2-5; TRBD2 matches at 8 bases. Germline trimming cut 6 bases from V and 5 bases from J; bases unmatched to any gene: 14. CDR3 length: 15 amino acids. Germline values: CDR1 DFQATT, CDR2 SNEGSKA (reference sequence). This CDR3 reads CSASLTGGPGETQYF. As DNA, the CDR3 is TGCAGTGCCTCCCTAACGGGGGGGCCTGGGGAGACCCAGTACTTC.

This rearrangement joins TRBV12-3 or TRBV12-4 to TRBJ2-5; 8 bases are a match to TRBD1. The end of the DNA fits TRBJ2-7 better, so the J call may be wrong. The CDR3 covers 12 residues. The DNA for the CDR3 is TGTGCCAGCAGTTGGGGACAGGACGAGCAGTACTTC. This codes for CASSWGQDEQYF.

The V gene is TRBV2, the J gene TRBJ1-5; no clear D. The CDR3 totals 15 residues. The V end was cut by 8 bases, the J end by 0 bases, with 14 bases between. CDR1 SNHLY and CDR2 FYNNEI come from the germline V gene. CDR3 in DNA: TGTGCCAGCTCAAATGAGCAACTTAGCAATCAGCCCCAGCATTTT. The encoded protein is CASSNEQLSNQPQHF. Combining the CDR3 with reference TRBV2 and TRBJ1-5 gives the whole variable domain EPEVTQTPSHQVTQMGQEVILRCVPISNHLYFYWYRQILGQKVEFLVSFYNNEISEKSEIFDDQFSVERPDGSNFTLKIRSTKLEDSAMYFCASSNEQLSNQPQHFGDGTRLSIL.

J is TRBJ2-1 and V is TRBV10-3; 8 bases match TRBD2. The V segment lost 4 bases and the J segment 9 bases; nucleotides outside the gene matches: 11. There are 15 residues in the CDR3. Germline CDR1 reads ENHRY; CDR2 reads SYGVKD. The CDR3 coding sequence is TGTGCCATCAGTGGTTCGGGGGGGCTTGTGACTGAGCAGTTCTTC. Protein: CAISGSGGLVTEQFF.

This clonotype showed up many times. The chain has TRBV29-1 and TRBJ2-1; D might be TRBD1 or TRBD2, each matching 6 bases. V dropped 6 bases and J dropped 3 bases, with 12 bases sitting between them. Germline CDR1 SQVTM, CDR2 ANQGSEA. The CDR3 length is 13 residues. DNA for the CDR3: TGCAGCGTCAATGGAGGGGGCTACAATGAGCAGTTCTTC. Protein product: CSVNGGGYNEQFF.

V is TRBV18 and J is TRBJ1-1, with 8 nucleotides matching TRBD1. CDR1 is KGHSH and CDR2 is LQKENI in the germline V gene. The length of the CDR3 is 14 residues. The junction had 4 bases not matched to a gene; V was cut back by 7 bases and J by 0 bases. Here the CDR3 reads CASYPGGMNTEAFF. The CDR3 DNA sequence: TGTGCCAGCTATCCAGGGGGCATGAACACTGAAGCTTTCTTT.

This clonotype was observed a handful of times. The rearrangement joins TRBV24-1 to TRBJ1-5; D gene unclear. V lost 3 bases and J 5 bases, leaving 10 bases between the germline ends. Looked up from germline, CDR1 is KGHDR and CDR2 is SFDVKD. The length of the CDR3 is 14 residues. The CDR3 DNA reads as TGTGCCACCAGTGATCCAACATGGGATCAGCCCCAGCATTTT. Amino acid sequence: CATSDPTWDQPQHF.

This chain joins TRBV2 and TRBJ1-1, with D unclear. With 6 bases removed from V and 5 bases from J, the gap between germline ends came to 13 bases. The CDR3 is 13 amino acids. The germline V gene has CDR1 SNHLY and CDR2 FYNNEI. DNA of the CDR3: TGTGCCAGCAGGGGTGACATTTCTACTGAAGCTTTCTTT. It encodes CASRGDISTEAFF. The whole variable domain, filled in from reference TRBV2 and TRBJ1-1, reads EPEVTQTPSHQVTQMGQEVILRCVPISNHLYFYWYRQILGQKVEFLVSFYNNEISEKSEIFDDQFSVERPDGSNFTLKIRSTKLEDSAMYFCASRGDISTEAFFGQGTRLTVV.

The V and J genes are TRBV24-1 and TRBJ1-1; the match to TRBD1 covers 9 bases. The CDR3 spans 13 residues. CDR1 is KGHDR and CDR2 is SFDVKD in the germline V gene. Trimming took 7 bases from V and 3 from J; bases not matched to a gene: 2. In DNA, the CDR3 is TGTGCCACCAGAGGGACAGGGTACACTGAAGCTTTCTTT. Amino acids: CATRGTGYTEAFF.

The gene calls are TRBV6-1 and TRBJ1-2; D is ambiguous. V dropped 3 bases and J dropped 4 bases, with 36 bases sitting between them. The length of the CDR3 is 22 residues. Germline CDR1 and CDR2: MNHNS and SASEGT. The CDR3 spells CASSDEGFNPVGSRTPLYGYTF. The CDR3 DNA follows: TGTGCCAGCAGTGATGAAGGATTTAACCCAGTAGGCTCCCGTACACCCCTCTATGGCTACACCTTC.

The J gene is TRBJ2-2, the V gene TRBV20-1; 7 bases match TRBD2. The CDR3 contains 16 residues. Looked up from germline, CDR1 is DFQATT and CDR2 is SNEGSKA (reference sequence). Trimming took 7 bases from V and 3 from J; bases not matched to a gene: 14. For the CDR3, the DNA is TGCAGTGTCCCGAAGTGGGGGGGAAGAGACACCGGGGAGCTGTTTTTT. Protein product: CSVPKWGGRDTGELFF.

This clonotype turned up a few times. V and J are TRBV6-5 and TRBJ1-1; D is perhaps TRBD1 (5 bases). CDR3 length: 15 residues. Trimming took off 0 bases at V and 1 base at J, with 9 bases between the two ends. Germline loops: CDR1 MNHEY, CDR2 SVGAGI. The CDR3 bases are TGTGCCAGCAGTTACTCGGCGCAGGGGAACACTGAAGCTTTCTTT. Translating gives CASSYSAQGNTEAFF.

The CDR3 nucleotides read TGCGCCAGCAGTCTGAAAGTGGGCCATAACTATGGCTACACCTTC. Translation gives CASSLKVGHNYGYTF. The chain combines TRBV4-3 with TRBJ1-2; D unresolved. Trimming removed 6 bases at V and 1 base at J, with 15 bases between. The CDR3 sequence is 15 residues long. Germline CDR1 and CDR2: LGHNA and YSLEER.

The chain links TRBV5-1 to TRBJ2-3; the D is unclear. The CDR3 is 12 amino acids. CDR1 and CDR2 from the germline V gene are SGHRS and YFSETQ. V lost 3 bases, J lost 4 bases, and 6 bases lay in between. The CDR3 loop is CASSYTADTQYF. CDR3 nucleotide sequence: TGCGCCAGCAGCTACACAGCAGATACGCAGTATTTT.

This chain uses TRBV6-2 or TRBV6-3 with TRBJ2-7; 8 nucleotides agree with TRBD2. This CDR3 has 17 amino acids. CDR1 MNHEY and CDR2 SVGEGT come from the germline V gene. The junction had 7 bases not matched to a gene; V was cut back by 0 bases and J by 0 bases. In DNA, the CDR3 is TGTGCCAGCAGTTACTCTTTCGAGCGGGGGAGCTCCTACGAGCAGTACTTC. It yields the protein CASSYSFERGSSYEQYF.

The sample holds one count of this clonotype. CDR3 DNA: TGTGCCAGCAGCTATAGCGGGGGGAGGGAGACCCAGTTCTTC. This codes for CASSYSGGRETQFF. The chain couples TRBV5-4 to TRBJ2-1; 10 positions agree with TRBD2. This CDR3 is 14 amino acids long. Germline CDR1 reads SGHNT; CDR2 reads YYREEE (reference sequence). After removal of 3 bases from V and 13 bases from J, the junction contained 10 bases not matched to a gene. Full variable domain (missing parts from reference TRBV5-4 and TRBJ2-1): ETGVTQSPTHLIKTRGQQVTLRCSSQSGHNTVSWYQQALGQGPQFIFQYYREEENGRGNFPPRFSGLQFPNYSSELNVNALELDDSALYLCASSYSGGRETQFFGPGTRLTVL.

V usage is TRBV6-1 and J usage is TRBJ2-1; D might be TRBD1 or TRBD2, each matching 6 bases. The V end lost 7 bases, the J end lost 7 bases, and 20 bases lay between the germline ends. Germline CDR1 MNHNS, CDR2 SASEGT. This CDR3 is built from 15 residues. CDR3 DNA sequence: TGTGCCAGCATTTTTACCTGGGGGGCGGGGAATGAGCAGTTCTTC. Amino acids: CASIFTWGAGNEQFF.

The chain links TRBV14 to TRBJ2-7; D perhaps matches TRBD1 (6 bases). The CDR3 totals 14 residues. V was shortened by 4 bases and J by 2 bases, with 12 bases between the two germline ends. CDR1 SGHDN and CDR2 FVKESK come from the germline V gene. As DNA, the CDR3 is TGTGCCAGCAGCCCTTTTGGGGACACCTACGAGCAGTACTTC. This sequence encodes CASSPFGDTYEQYF.

This clonotype was seen a handful of times. This chain uses TRBV7-2 with TRBJ2-7, with D hard to call. Germline loops: CDR1 SGHTA, CDR2 FQGNSA. This CDR3 has 14 amino acids. V lost 2 bases to trimming and J lost 0 bases, with 8 bases between them. The CDR3 sequence: CASSLWATSYEQYF. Written as DNA, the CDR3 is TGTGCCAGCAGCTTATGGGCTACCTCCTACGAGCAGTACTTC. Combining the CDR3 with reference TRBV7-2 and TRBJ2-7 gives the whole variable domain GAGVSQSPSNKVTEKGKDVELRCDPISGHTALYWYRQSLGQGLEFLIYFQGNSAPDKSGLPSDRFSAERTGGSVSTLTIQRTQQEDSAVYLCASSLWATSYEQYFGPGTRLTVT.